Below, 10 T cell receptor beta chains from the same sample are listed, as sequenced in a study of control samples from healthy donors and cancer patients. Profiling relied on immunoSEQ multiplex PCR, and the TCRdb table lists in-frame clones only, not all of them. Of about 120,000 clones listed, about 93% were seen once; the top ten hold less than 3.5%. Input material: blood. All receptors derive from a man aged 30-40 years in good health.

The chain couples TRBV6-6 to TRBJ2-6; D possibly corresponds to TRBD1 (6 bases). V shed 2 bases and J shed 4 bases, with 9 bases lying between them. CDR3 size: 15 residues. Germline CDR1 and CDR2: MNHNY and SVGAGI (reference sequence). The CDR3 reads CASSYRGTGANVLTF. CDR3 bases: TGTGCCAGCAGTTACAGGGGGACAGGGGCCAACGTCCTGACTTTC.

The chain recombines TRBV2 with TRBJ2-3; TRBD1 matches 8 bases. CDR3 length: 14 amino acids. Germline-derived CDR1 and CDR2 are SNHLY and FYNNEI. With V trimmed by 6 bases and J by 6 bases, 8 bases remained unmatched. CDR3 DNA: TGTGCCAGCAGGGGGACAGGTCTCACGGATACGCAGTATTTT. Its translation: CASRGTGLTDTQYF.

V gene TRBV9 combines with J gene TRBJ2-1; no reliable D call. The CDR3 runs 13 residues. In germline, CDR1 is SGDLS, CDR2 YYNGEE. V was shortened by 0 bases and J by 5 bases, with 6 bases between the two germline ends. The CDR3 nucleotides read TGTGCCAGCAGCGTAGATCCTGACAATGAGCAGTTCTTC. Translating it yields CASSVDPDNEQFF.

This clone was counted once. The V call is TRBV19, the J call TRBJ2-7; TRBD1 aligns across 8 bases. Trimming at V came to 5 bases and at J to 3 bases, leaving 12 bases not matched to a gene. CDR1 is LNHDA, CDR2 SQIVND, per germline (reference sequence). The CDR3 spans 16 residues. The CDR3 DNA follows: TGTGCCAGTAGTGGGTACCGGGACAGGTATCACTACGAGCAGTACTTC. Translated: CASSGYRDRYHYEQYF.

The chain has TRBV30 and TRBJ1-2; D gene uncertain. Trimming removed 2 bases at V and 8 bases at J, with 9 bases between. Germline CDR1 GTSNPN, CDR2 SVGIG (reference sequence). The CDR3 extends over 11 amino acids. The CDR3 region is CAWSPSEGYTF. For the CDR3, the DNA is TGTGCCTGGAGTCCCTCGGAAGGCTACACCTTC.

This rearrangement joins TRBV28 to TRBJ1-6; 7 bases map to TRBD1. The CDR3 is 15 amino acids. Trimming cost V 3 bases and J 8 bases; bases outside gene matches: 7. The germline CDR1 and CDR2 sequences are MDHEN and SYDVKM. CDR3 DNA: TGTGCCAGCAGTTTTGGGGACAGTTCTTATTCACCCCTCCACTTT. It codes for CASSFGDSSYSPLHF.

The chain uses TRBV5-8 and TRBJ2-5; D call uncertain. Trimming took off 0 bases at V and 1 base at J, with 13 bases between the two ends. The CDR3 contains 16 residues. The germline V gene has CDR1 SGHTS and CDR2 YDEGEE. The CDR3 region has the DNA TGTGCCAGCAGCTTGGCCTTAGGAGTCTTCCAAGAGACCCAGTACTTC. This codes for CASSLALGVFQETQYF.

This clone was counted a few times. The chain employs TRBV10-1 and TRBJ2-7, with D perhaps TRBD2 (6 bases). The CDR3 sequence is 14 residues long. The ends were cut back, 0 bases at V and 6 bases at J, with 12 bases in the middle. The V gene's germline CDR1 is WNHNN and CDR2 SYGVQD (reference sequence). CDR3 coding DNA: TGCGCCAGCAGTGAGTCGGCAGGGCGGGGCGAGCAGTACTTC. Encoded protein: CASSESAGRGEQYF.

This rearrangement joins TRBV29-1 to TRBJ2-3; no clear D gene. The CDR3 has 12 residues. Per germline, CDR1 SQVTM and CDR2 ANQGSEA. Deletions cut 4 bases from V and 2 bases from J, with 7 bases between. The chain's CDR3 is CSVVGSTDTQYF. The CDR3 DNA reads TGCAGCGTTGTTGGATCCACAGATACGCAGTATTTT.

The rearrangement links TRBV6-5 to TRBJ2-5, with D possibly being TRBD2 (6 bases). CDR3 size: 14 residues. The germline V gene has CDR1 MNHEY and CDR2 SVGAGI. V was pared by 1 base and J by 1 base, with 7 bases between. CDR3 nucleotides: TGTGCCAGCAGTTACTGGGACTCCCAAGAGACCCAGTACTTC. This codes for CASSYWDSQETQYF.